These 12 T cell receptor beta chains were all obtained from the same sample, sequenced in a study of CD8 T cells in Susac syndrome. A quantity of about 0.5 to 1 ug RNA underwent reverse transcription using random hexamers. From the immunoSEQ multiplex PCR reads, TCRdb called clonotypes with MiXCR, one entry per CDR3 protein. The sample includes 50,000 to 55,000 distinct CDR3 sequences, about 95% seen only once; the top ten take roughly 0.79%. The source material was CD8+ T cells from PBMCs. These receptor sequences come from a human donor with Susac syndrome.

This clonotype has more than one count but fewer than ten. The V call is TRBV2, the J call TRBJ2-2; no reliable D call. The CDR3 totals 11 residues. Germline V gene sequence: CDR1 SNHLY, CDR2 FYNNEI. V was pared by 4 bases and J by 6 bases, with 3 bases between. CDR3 amino acids: CASSVAGELFF. The CDR3 DNA is TGTGCCAGCAGTGTGGCCGGGGAGCTGTTTTTT.

V is TRBV4-1 and J is TRBJ1-6; D is perhaps TRBD1 (5 bases). Germline CDR1 reads MGHRA; CDR2 reads YSYEKL. V dropped 0 bases and J dropped 6 bases, with 21 bases sitting between them. CDR3 length equals 19 residues. CDR3 in DNA: TGCGCCAGCAGCCAAGATCGGGGGTTGGCAGTTCCGATTAATTCACCCCTCCACTTT. Encoded protein: CASSQDRGLAVPINSPLHF.

The J gene is TRBJ2-1, the V gene TRBV5-1, with TRBD1 as a possible D gene (6 bases). Germline CDR1 reads SGHRS; CDR2 reads YFSETQ. The CDR3 extends over 14 amino acids. The CDR3 loop is CPQLTRDTYNEQFF. CDR3 nucleotide sequence: TGCCCACAGCTTACCCGGGACACCTACAATGAGCAGTTCTTC.

The chain links TRBV29-1 to TRBJ2-1; no clear D gene. V was shortened by 5 bases and J by 5 bases, with 16 bases between the two germline ends. Germline loops: CDR1 SQVTM, CDR2 ANQGSEA. The CDR3 spans 14 residues. CDR3 DNA: TGCAGCGTTCCCACGGGCCGCGCGAACAATGAGCAGTTCTTC. Translation: CSVPTGRANNEQFF.

This clonotype occurred once. The CDR3 region is CASSFGLRRGTEAFF. The DNA of the CDR3 is TGTGCCAGCAGCTTTGGTTTACGCCGGGGAACTGAAGCTTTCTTT. The chain has TRBV7-6 and TRBJ1-1; no firm D call. The CDR3 has 15 amino acids. V was shortened by 3 bases and J by 5 bases, with 16 bases between the two germline ends. CDR1 and CDR2 (germline): SGHVS, FNYEAQ.

The rearrangement joins TRBV20-1 to TRBJ2-7; weak D call: TRBD2 (6 bases). The CDR3 is 14 amino acids. Germline values: CDR1 DFQATT, CDR2 SNEGSKA (reference sequence). V lost 5 bases and J 7 bases, leaving 21 bases between the germline ends. The CDR3 DNA reads as TGCAGTGCTTCATCTGTCCCGGAGGGGCTGGAGCAGTACTTC. Translation gives CSASSVPEGLEQYF.

This chain joins TRBV20-1 and TRBJ2-5; D is possibly TRBD2 (5 bases). CDR1 DFQATT and CDR2 SNEGSKA come from the germline V gene (reference sequence). With 5 bases removed from V and 5 bases from J, the gap between germline ends came to 12 bases. The CDR3 sequence is 12 residues long. The CDR3, as DNA: TGCAGTGCTGATACCACGGGGGAGACCCAGTACTTC. Translating it yields CSADTTGETQYF.

V gene TRBV7-3 combines with J gene TRBJ2-7; D possibly matches TRBD1 or TRBD2 (5 bases each). This CDR3 contains 13 residues. V was cut by 3 bases and J by 7 bases, with 13 bases left in between. Germline lookup yields CDR1 SGHTA and CDR2 FQGTGA. The CDR3 protein is CASSFNGAREQYF. In nucleotides, the CDR3 is TGTGCCAGCAGCTTCAACGGGGCGAGAGAGCAGTACTTC.

This clonotype was detected once. The chain is built from TRBV7-6 and TRBJ2-3, with D possibly TRBD2 on 5 matching bases. CDR3 length: 14 amino acids. The germline V gene has CDR1 SGHVS and CDR2 FNYEAQ. Trimming took off 5 bases at V and 4 bases at J, with 13 bases between the two ends. The CDR3 nucleotides are TGTGCCAGCAGCGCGGACCTAGCTTCAGATACGCAGTATTTT. It yields the protein CASSADLASDTQYF.

The genes are TRBV29-1 and TRBJ2-1; TRBD2 aligns across 9 bases. Per germline, CDR1 SQVTM and CDR2 ANQGSEA. Unmatched junction bases numbered 15, after V lost 8 bases and J lost 4 bases. The CDR3 totals 16 residues. The CDR3 is CSHLSRGGLFYNEQFF. DNA for the CDR3: TGCAGCCATCTCTCGCGGGGGGGCCTCTTTTACAATGAGCAGTTCTTC.

This chain uses TRBV20-1 with TRBJ1-5; perhaps TRBD1 as D (5 bases). V lost 8 bases, J lost 6 bases, and 17 bases lay in between. Germline CDR1 DFQATT, CDR2 SNEGSKA (reference sequence). The CDR3 covers 13 residues. The CDR3 region is CSTNSGEGQPQHF. Written as DNA, the CDR3 is TGCAGTACCAATTCGGGGGAGGGTCAGCCCCAGCATTTT.

V and J are TRBV9 and TRBJ2-3, with D tentatively TRBD2 (6 bases). The V end was cut by 3 bases, the J end by 2 bases, with 10 bases between. Germline lookup yields CDR1 SGDLS and CDR2 YYNGEE. This CDR3 contains 14 residues. The CDR3 sequence: CASSAGDLTDTQYF. The CDR3 DNA is TGTGCCAGCAGCGCGGGGGACCTCACAGATACGCAGTATTTT.